The next 4 T cell receptor beta chains were all read from a single sample in a study of blood T cells in healthy people across ages. Then a second PCR, running about 7 to 11 cycles, was carried out with a sample-barcoded 5' primer and a J-beta primer mix. One entry per CDR3 protein, called by TCRdb with MiXCR from the 5' RACE reads. Here the sample spans over a million distinct CDR3 sequences, approximately 59% being singletons. The sequenced material came from blood. The receptor source for this set is a man aged 18 to 30 in good health.

The V and J genes are TRBV20-1 and TRBJ1-5, with D perhaps TRBD1 (5 bases). Trimming removed 3 bases at V and 3 bases at J, with 9 bases between. The CDR3 contains 13 residues. Germline lookup yields CDR1 DFQATT and CDR2 SNEGSKA (reference sequence). CDR3 amino acids: CSARRGYNQPQHF. CDR3 DNA: TGCAGTGCTAGGAGGGGTTACAATCAGCCCCAGCATTTT.

The V and J genes are TRBV20-1 and TRBJ1-1; D is unclear. This CDR3 is 14 amino acids long. Germline-derived CDR1 and CDR2 are DFQATT and SNEGSKA (reference sequence). With 5 bases removed from V and 1 base from J, the gap between germline ends came to 14 bases. CDR3 in DNA: TGCAGTGCTGTCCTCCCCAGGACGAACACTGAAGCTTTCTTT. This gives the protein CSAVLPRTNTEAFF.

V gene TRBV6-6 combines with J gene TRBJ2-7; no firm D call. From germline, CDR1 is MNHNY and CDR2 SVGAGI (reference sequence). This CDR3 is built from 13 residues. Deletions cut 5 bases from V and 7 bases from J, with 15 bases between. The CDR3 DNA reads as TGTGCCAGCAGTGACACTGGCCCCAATGAGCAGTACTTC. Its protein is CASSDTGPNEQYF.

In this sample, this clonotype turned up a few times. The CDR3: CASSQGSQDRDYTF. CDR3 in DNA: TGTGCCAGCAGCCAAGGGTCTCAGGACAGGGACTACACCTTC. The rearrangement joins TRBV4-2 to TRBJ1-2; 8 positions match TRBD1. With V trimmed by 1 base and J by 10 bases, 8 bases remained unmatched. Germline V CDR1 and CDR2: LGHNA, YNFKEQ. This CDR3 contains 14 residues.